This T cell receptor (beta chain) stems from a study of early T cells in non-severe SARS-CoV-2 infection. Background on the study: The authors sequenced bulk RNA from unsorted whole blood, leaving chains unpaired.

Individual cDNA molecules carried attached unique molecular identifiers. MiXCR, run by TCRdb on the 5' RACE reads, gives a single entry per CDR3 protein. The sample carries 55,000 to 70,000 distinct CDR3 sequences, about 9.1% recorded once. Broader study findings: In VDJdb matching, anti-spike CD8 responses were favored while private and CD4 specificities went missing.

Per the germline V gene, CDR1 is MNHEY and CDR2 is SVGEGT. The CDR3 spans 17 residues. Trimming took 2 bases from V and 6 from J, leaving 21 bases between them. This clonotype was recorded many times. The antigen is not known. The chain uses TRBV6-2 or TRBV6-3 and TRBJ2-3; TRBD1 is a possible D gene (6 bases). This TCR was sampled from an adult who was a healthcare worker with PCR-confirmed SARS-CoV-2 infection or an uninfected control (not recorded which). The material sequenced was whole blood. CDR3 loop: CASSYGSDSFAKDTQYF. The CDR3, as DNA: TGTGCCAGCAGTTACGGGTCGGACAGCTTCGCAAAGGATACGCAGTATTTT.